Listed here are 7 T cell receptor beta chains from one sample, sequenced in a study of response to subunit inactivated influenza vaccine. TCRdb re-analysed the RT-PCR reads in MiXCR, keeping a single row per CDR3 protein. The table records roughly 700,000 distinct CDR3 sequences, around 13% of them present only once. Sequences were derived from PBMCs from blood, sampled approximately 15 days before vaccination. Receptor source: a man aged 45-65 years who received an inactivated influenza vaccine.

The genes are TRBV28 and TRBJ2-7; tentatively, D is TRBD1 (5 bases). Per germline, CDR1 MDHEN and CDR2 SYDVKM. The CDR3 totals 15 residues. The ends were cut back, 3 bases at V and 1 base at J, with 13 bases in the middle. The CDR3 loop is CASSFERGPSYEQYF. The CDR3, as DNA: TGTGCCAGCAGTTTTGAAAGGGGCCCGTCCTACGAGCAGTACTTC.

This clonotype was recorded a few times. The V gene is TRBV14, the J gene TRBJ2-1; 11 bases match TRBD2. Germline V gene lookup returns CDR1 SGHDN and CDR2 FVKESK. The CDR3 runs 20 residues. The V segment lost 3 bases and the J segment 0 bases; nucleotides outside the gene matches: 13. The CDR3 region has the DNA TGTGCCAGCAGCCACCGGGGGGCTAGCGGGAGGTCGAGCTCCTACAATGAGCAGTTCTTC. Residues: CASSHRGASGRSSSYNEQFF.

This sequence joins TRBV6-2 or TRBV6-3 and TRBJ1-1; D remains unclear. The ends were cut back, 7 bases at V and 8 bases at J, with 11 bases in the middle. CDR3 length: 11 residues. The germline V gene has CDR1 MNHEY and CDR2 SVGEGT. The CDR3: CASKLPGEAFF. CDR3 DNA sequence: TGTGCCAGCAAGCTCCCGGGAGAAGCTTTCTTT.

This clonotype was detected a few times. The chain carries TRBV12-3 or TRBV12-4 and TRBJ1-2; 8 bases map to TRBD1. The CDR3 has 14 residues. The J segment lost 7 bases and the V segment lost 6 bases, leaving 10 bases of the junction unmatched. CDR3 region: CASSTTGAGSGYTF. The CDR3 region has the DNA TGTGCCAGCAGCACGACAGGGGCCGGGAGTGGCTACACCTTC.

This clonotype was seen ten or more times. The chain is built from TRBV12-3 or TRBV12-4 and TRBJ2-1, with TRBD2 matching over 11 bases. V shed 3 bases, J shed 8 bases, and the junction held 6 bases outside the gene matches. CDR3 length: 15 amino acids. The chain's CDR3 is CASSFSSGGRDEQFF. The CDR3 DNA reads as TGTGCCAGCAGTTTTTCTAGCGGGGGGCGGGATGAGCAGTTCTTC.

This clonotype was detected a few times. The chain combines TRBV20-1 with TRBJ1-4; possibly TRBD1 for D (5 bases). The CDR3 runs 13 residues. The germline gives CDR1 DFQATT, CDR2 SNEGSKA (reference sequence). The V end lost 4 bases, the J end lost 5 bases, and 11 bases lay between the germline ends. The CDR3 nucleotides are TGCAGTGCTACCTGGGGCGGGAATGAAAAACTGTTTTTT. Translation: CSATWGGNEKLFF.

The sample holds a few counts of this clonotype. The chain couples TRBV29-1 to TRBJ2-7; TRBD1 aligns across 10 bases. CDR3 size: 12 residues. With 7 bases clipped from V and 6 bases from J, the junction kept 6 bases outside the gene matches. Germline V gene data show CDR1 as SQVTM and CDR2 as ANQGSEA. The CDR3 here is CSAGQGVFEQYF. The DNA for the CDR3 is TGCAGCGCCGGACAGGGGGTCTTCGAGCAGTACTTC.